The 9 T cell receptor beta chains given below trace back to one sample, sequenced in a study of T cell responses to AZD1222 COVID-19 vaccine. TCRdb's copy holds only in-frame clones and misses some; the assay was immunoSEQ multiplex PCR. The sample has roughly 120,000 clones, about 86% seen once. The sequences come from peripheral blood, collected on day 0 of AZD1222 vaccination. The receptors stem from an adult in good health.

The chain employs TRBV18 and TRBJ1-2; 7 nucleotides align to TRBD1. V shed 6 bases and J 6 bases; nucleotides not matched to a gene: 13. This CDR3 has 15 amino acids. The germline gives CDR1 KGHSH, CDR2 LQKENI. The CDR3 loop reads CASSDKKGALDGYTF. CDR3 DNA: TGTGCCAGCTCGGACAAGAAGGGGGCGCTCGATGGCTACACCTTC.

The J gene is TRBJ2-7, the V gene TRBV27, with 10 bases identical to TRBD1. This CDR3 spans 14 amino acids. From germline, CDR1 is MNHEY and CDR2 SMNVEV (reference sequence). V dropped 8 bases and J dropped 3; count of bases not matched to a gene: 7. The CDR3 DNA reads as TGTGCCAGCGGGCGGGGGACAGGGGTCTACGAGCAGTACTTC. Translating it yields CASGRGTGVYEQYF.

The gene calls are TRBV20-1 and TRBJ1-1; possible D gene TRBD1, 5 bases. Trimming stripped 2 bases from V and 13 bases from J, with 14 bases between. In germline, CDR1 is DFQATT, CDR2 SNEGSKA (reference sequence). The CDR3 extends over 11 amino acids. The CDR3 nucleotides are TGCAGTGCTAGACTCACACGGGGGGTTTTCTTT. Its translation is CSARLTRGVFF.

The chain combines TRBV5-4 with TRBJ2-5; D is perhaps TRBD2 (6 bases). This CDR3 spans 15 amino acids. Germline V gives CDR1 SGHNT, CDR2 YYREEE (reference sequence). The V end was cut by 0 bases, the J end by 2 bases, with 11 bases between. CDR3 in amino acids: CASSLGGTSQETQYF. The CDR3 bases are TGTGCCAGCAGCTTGGGCGGGACCAGTCAAGAGACCCAGTACTTC. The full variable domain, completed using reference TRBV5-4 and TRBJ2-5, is ETGVTQSPTHLIKTRGQQVTLRCSSQSGHNTVSWYQQALGQGPQFIFQYYREEENGRGNFPPRFSGLQFPNYSSELNVNALELDDSALYLCASSLGGTSQETQYFGPGTRLLVL.

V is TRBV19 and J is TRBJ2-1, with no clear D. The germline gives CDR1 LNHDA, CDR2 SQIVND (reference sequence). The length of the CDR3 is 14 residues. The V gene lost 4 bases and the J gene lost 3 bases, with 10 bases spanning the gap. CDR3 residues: CASSTPPLYNEQFF. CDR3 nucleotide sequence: TGTGCCAGTAGTACCCCCCCCCTCTACAATGAGCAGTTCTTC.

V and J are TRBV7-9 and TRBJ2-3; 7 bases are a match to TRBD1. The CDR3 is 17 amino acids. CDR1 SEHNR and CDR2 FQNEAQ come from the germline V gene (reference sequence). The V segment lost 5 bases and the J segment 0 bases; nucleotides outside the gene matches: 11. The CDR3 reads CASSPTTGLSSTDTQYF. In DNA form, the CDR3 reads TGTGCCAGCAGCCCAACGACAGGGCTTTCTAGCACAGATACGCAGTATTTT.

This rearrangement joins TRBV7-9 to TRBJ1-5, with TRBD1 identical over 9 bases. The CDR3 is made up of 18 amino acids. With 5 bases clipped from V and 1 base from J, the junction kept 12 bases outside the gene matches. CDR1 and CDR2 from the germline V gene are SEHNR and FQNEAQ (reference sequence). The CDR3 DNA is TGTGCCAGCAGCATTGGGACAGGGTTCTTGGGCAGCAATCAGCCCCAGCATTTT. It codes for CASSIGTGFLGSNQPQHF.

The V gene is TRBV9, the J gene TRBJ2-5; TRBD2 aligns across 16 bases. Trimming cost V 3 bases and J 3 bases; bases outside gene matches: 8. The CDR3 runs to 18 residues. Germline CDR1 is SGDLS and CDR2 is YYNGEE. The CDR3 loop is CASSAGTSGGAGEETQYF. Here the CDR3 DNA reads TGTGCCAGCAGCGCCGGGACTAGCGGGGGGGCCGGGGAAGAGACCCAGTACTTC.

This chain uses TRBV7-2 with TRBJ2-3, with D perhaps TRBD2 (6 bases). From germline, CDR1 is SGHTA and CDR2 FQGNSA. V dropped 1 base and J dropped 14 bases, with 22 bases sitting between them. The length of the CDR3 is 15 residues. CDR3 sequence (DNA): TGTGCCAGCAGCTTAGAGCTGGGGTCGCGGGGTCACGGGTATTTT. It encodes CASSLELGSRGHGYF.